This passage covers 22 T cell receptor beta chains from one sample sequenced in a study of EBV T-cell therapy then PD-1 blockade in nasopharyngeal carcinoma. Sequenced by immunoSEQ multiplex PCR; TCRdb stores in-frame clones only, minus some. The sample consists of around 20,000 clones, 80% to 90% of them appearing once. Time point of the sample: 266 days after commencement of treatment, after nivolumab therapy. Treatment given: AdE1-LMPpoly-expanded autologous EBV-specific T-cell therapy followed by anti-PD-1 nivolumab. The antigens of these receptors remain unknown. Sequenced material: CD8+ T cells from blood, taken at approximately day 250 from a patient whose treatment included autologous EBV-specific T cells and nivolumab. The origin of the receptors is a man between 35 and 55 years old with nasopharyngeal carcinoma.

This clone has only a few counts. The J gene is TRBJ2-6, the V gene TRBV6-2 or TRBV6-3; TRBD2 might be the D (5 bases). The CDR3 is 15 amino acids. With 3 bases removed from V and 0 bases from J, the gap between germline ends came to 6 bases. Germline lookup yields CDR1 MNHEY and CDR2 SVGEGT. CDR3 nucleotides: TGTGCCAGCAGTTATCGGGGCTCTGGGGCCAACGTCCTGACTTTC. Translating it yields CASSYRGSGANVLTF.

This clone was recorded a few times. V and J are TRBV12-1 and TRBJ1-5. TRBV12-1 is designated a pseudogene. The CDR3 is 17 amino acids. The CDR3 here is CASSFVEPAYSNQPQHF. The DNA for the CDR3 is TGTGCCAGCAGCTTTGTCGAACCAGCCTATAGCAATCAGCCCCAGCATTTT.

This clone has only a few counts. V usage is TRBV27 and J usage is TRBJ2-7, with 7 positions matching TRBD1. Per the germline V gene, CDR1 is MNHEY and CDR2 is SMNVEV (reference sequence). The CDR3 is made up of 15 amino acids. The V segment lost 4 bases and the J segment 5 bases; nucleotides outside the gene matches: 11. DNA for the CDR3: TGTGCCAGCAGTTCCCCTCGACAGGGAACGAACGAGCAGTACTTC. Amino acids: CASSSPRQGTNEQYF.

The J gene is TRBJ1-5, the V gene TRBV28, with 8 bases lining up with TRBD1. CDR1 and CDR2 (germline): MDHEN, SYDVKM. J lost 7 bases, V lost 6 bases, and 20 bases had no gene match. This CDR3 has 18 amino acids. CDR3 in DNA: TGTGCCAGCAGAGCACCGTGGGACAGGTTGTATCTACGGCAGCCCCAGCATTTT. Amino acids: CASRAPWDRLYLRQPQHF.

By frequency in the sample, this clone is medium-sized. The J gene is TRBJ2-2, the V gene TRBV7-6; 11 nucleotides align to TRBD1. V gave up 4 bases and J gave up 5 bases; unmatched junction bases: 6. The CDR3 runs to 16 residues. Per the germline V gene, CDR1 is SGHVS and CDR2 is FNYEAQ. The CDR3 sequence: CASSSPGTGGTGELFF. The CDR3 DNA sequence: TGTGCCAGCAGCTCCCCCGGGACAGGGGGAACCGGGGAGCTGTTTTTT.

The chain has TRBV5-8 and TRBJ2-7; D perhaps matches TRBD1 (6 bases). Trimming pared 4 bases from V and 3 bases from J, leaving 14 bases between. The length of the CDR3 is 14 residues. In germline, CDR1 is SGHTS, CDR2 YDEGEE. The CDR3 DNA reads TGTGCCAGCAGCAAACCGGGACAAATCTACGAGCAGTACTTC. It yields the protein CASSKPGQIYEQYF.

The chain combines TRBV19 with TRBJ2-7, with D uncertain. Germline V lookup: CDR1 LNHDA, CDR2 SQIVND (reference sequence). The CDR3 has 15 amino acids. V shed 3 bases and J shed 0 bases, with 12 bases lying between them. CDR3 loop: CASSIGLESSYEQYF. The CDR3 DNA reads TGTGCCAGTAGTATCGGGCTCGAGAGCTCCTACGAGCAGTACTTC.

The rearrangement links TRBV5-1 to TRBJ1-2; D unresolved. This CDR3 comprises 15 residues. The V gene lost 6 bases and the J gene lost 0 bases, with 15 bases spanning the gap. Germline loops: CDR1 SGHRS, CDR2 YFSETQ. The CDR3 DNA follows: TGCGCCAGCAAACCCTATCGCAATGCTAACTATGGCTACACCTTC. It is translated as CASKPYRNANYGYTF.

The rearrangement joins TRBV6-4 to TRBJ2-3, with D tentatively TRBD2 (5 bases). Trimming left V 3 bases short and J 2 bases short, with 9 bases between. From germline, CDR1 is MRHNA and CDR2 SNTAGT. The CDR3 runs to 14 residues. CDR3 bases: TGTGCCAGCAGTGATAAGGGAGACACAGATACGCAGTATTTT. Translating it yields CASSDKGDTDTQYF.

The J gene is TRBJ2-7, the V gene TRBV6-5; tentatively, D is TRBD1 (7 bases). The CDR3 spans 16 residues. Germline values: CDR1 MNHEY, CDR2 SVGAGI. Between the trimmed V and J ends, which lost 2 bases and 4 bases, there was a span of 18 bases. The CDR3 loop reads CASSYAETGTGYEQYF. CDR3 bases: TGTGCCAGCAGTTACGCTGAGACAGGGACTGGGTACGAGCAGTACTTC.

The chain combines TRBV27 with TRBJ1-6; a weak D match, TRBD1 (6 bases). V lost 2 bases and J 10 bases, leaving 12 bases between the germline ends. From germline, CDR1 is MNHEY and CDR2 SMNVEV (reference sequence). CDR3 size: 14 residues. For the CDR3, the DNA is TGTGCCAGCAGTTTAATGGGGGGCGCGTCACCCCTCCACTTT. It encodes CASSLMGGASPLHF.

The J gene is TRBJ2-5, the V gene TRBV14, with D possibly called TRBD1 or TRBD2 (5 bases each). This CDR3 is built from 17 residues. The germline V gene has CDR1 SGHDN and CDR2 FVKESK. V dropped 0 bases and J dropped 5 bases, with 19 bases sitting between them. The CDR3 DNA reads as TGTGCCAGCAGCCAAGATCTTAAGACCGGGGCGATTGAGACCCAGTACTTC. It encodes CASSQDLKTGAIETQYF.

This chain connects TRBV5-4 to TRBJ2-7, with 7 bases fitting TRBD1. Germline trimming cut 4 bases from V and 2 bases from J; bases unmatched to any gene: 9. The CDR3 length is 15 residues. Looked up from germline, CDR1 is SGHNT and CDR2 is YYREEE (reference sequence). CDR3 nucleotide sequence: TGTGCCAGCAGCCCTATACCGGGACAGACCTACGAGCAGTACTTC. Amino acid sequence: CASSPIPGQTYEQYF.

The rearrangement joins TRBV6-5 to TRBJ2-6, with D perhaps TRBD1 (6 bases). The V end lost 7 bases, the J end lost 0 bases, and 10 bases lay between the germline ends. The CDR3 covers 15 residues. CDR1 and CDR2 (germline): MNHEY, SVGAGI. Here the CDR3 DNA reads TGTGCCAGCATGATACAGGGCTCTGGGGCCAACGTCCTGACTTTC. This sequence encodes CASMIQGSGANVLTF.

The V gene is TRBV7-9, the J gene TRBJ1-6, with 7 bases matching TRBD1. The CDR3 runs to 16 residues. Germline V CDR1 and CDR2: SEHNR, FQNEAQ (reference sequence). Germline trimming cut 5 bases from V and 2 bases from J; bases unmatched to any gene: 6. The CDR3 region has the DNA TGTGCCAGCAGCGACTACGGGACAGCCTATAATTCACCCCTCCACTTT. Translation: CASSDYGTAYNSPLHF.

V is TRBV9 and J is TRBJ1-1; D is possibly TRBD1 (5 bases). Germline loops: CDR1 SGDLS, CDR2 YYNGEE. There are 13 residues in the CDR3. V was cut by 5 bases and J by 6 bases, with 14 bases left in between. CDR3 in DNA: TGTGCCAGCAGTTCGGGGGTGCGTTCTGAAGCTTTCTTT. Protein: CASSSGVRSEAFF.

The genes are TRBV28 and TRBJ1-2; D remains ambiguous. Germline lookup yields CDR1 MDHEN and CDR2 SYDVKM. V dropped 5 bases and J dropped 5 bases, with 18 bases sitting between them. The CDR3 is 15 amino acids. The CDR3 nucleotides read TGTGCCAGCAGTCATCCGGCGGGGTGGACTTATGGCTACACCTTC. Its translation: CASSHPAGWTYGYTF.

The chain links TRBV2 to TRBJ1-2; 11 bases line up with TRBD1. This CDR3 comprises 15 residues. Germline loops: CDR1 SNHLY, CDR2 FYNNEI. V was clipped by 6 bases and J by 4 bases; unmatched bases: 7. The CDR3 nucleotides are TGTGCCAGCAGGCCCGGACAGGGGGCGACCTATGGCTACACCTTC. Amino acids: CASRPGQGATYGYTF.

As to this clone: Other DNA variants within this sample encode the same CDR3. This chain uses TRBV12-3 or TRBV12-4 with TRBJ1-5; the D is unclear. This CDR3 region has 11 residues. Trimming stripped 1 base from V and 7 bases from J, with 2 bases between. The CDR3 sequence is CASSLGQPQHF. CDR3 in DNA: TGTGCCAGCAGTTTAGGACAGCCCCAGCATTTT.

The CDR3 coding sequence is TGCGCCAGCAGTCCTGTTGCTGGGTCCTACAATGAGCAGTTCTTC. It encodes CASSPVAGSYNEQFF. V and J are TRBV4-3 and TRBJ2-1, with no clear D. The CDR3 is 15 residues long. Trimming shortened V by 6 bases and J by 1 base, and 13 bases separated the two germline ends. CDR1 LGHNA and CDR2 YSLEER come from the germline V gene.

The V call is TRBV11-1, the J call TRBJ1-2; TRBD1 aligns across 7 bases. J gave up 3 bases and V 2 bases, and 3 bases lay outside the gene matches. CDR1 is SGHAT and CDR2 is FQDESV in the germline V gene (reference sequence). The CDR3 has 14 residues. Here the CDR3 DNA reads TGTGCCAGCAGCTTACAGGGGGTCGACTATGGCTACACCTTC. Its translation: CASSLQGVDYGYTF.

The chain joins TRBV7-9 to TRBJ2-5; TRBD1 matches at 8 bases. The V gene's germline CDR1 is SEHNR and CDR2 FQNEAQ (reference sequence). The length of the CDR3 is 14 residues. Trimming cost V 4 bases and J 4 bases; bases outside gene matches: 5. The CDR3 here is CASSSGQGVETQYF. CDR3 bases: TGTGCCAGCAGCTCCGGACAGGGTGTAGAGACCCAGTACTTC. The complete variable domain, with remaining parts taken from reference TRBV7-9 and TRBJ2-5, reads DTGVSQNPRHKITKRGQNVTFRCDPISEHNRLYWYRQTLGQGPEFLTYFQNEAQLEKSRLLSDRFSAERPKGSFSTLEIQRTEQGDSAMYLCASSSGQGVETQYFGPGTRLLVL.